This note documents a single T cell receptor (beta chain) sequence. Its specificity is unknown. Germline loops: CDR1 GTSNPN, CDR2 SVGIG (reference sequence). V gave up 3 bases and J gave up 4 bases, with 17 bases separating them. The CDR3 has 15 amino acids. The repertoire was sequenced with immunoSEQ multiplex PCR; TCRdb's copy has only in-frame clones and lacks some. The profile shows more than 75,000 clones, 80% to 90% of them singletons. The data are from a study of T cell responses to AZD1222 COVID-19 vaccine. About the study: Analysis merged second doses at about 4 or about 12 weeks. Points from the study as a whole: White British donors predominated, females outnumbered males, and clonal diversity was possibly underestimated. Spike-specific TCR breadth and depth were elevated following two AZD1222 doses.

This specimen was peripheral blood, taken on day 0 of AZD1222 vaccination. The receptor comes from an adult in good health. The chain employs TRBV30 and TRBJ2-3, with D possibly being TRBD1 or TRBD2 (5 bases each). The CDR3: CAWSSPGPRPDTQYF. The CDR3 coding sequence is TGTGCCTGGAGCTCACCGGGGCCTAGACCAGATACGCAGTATTTT.